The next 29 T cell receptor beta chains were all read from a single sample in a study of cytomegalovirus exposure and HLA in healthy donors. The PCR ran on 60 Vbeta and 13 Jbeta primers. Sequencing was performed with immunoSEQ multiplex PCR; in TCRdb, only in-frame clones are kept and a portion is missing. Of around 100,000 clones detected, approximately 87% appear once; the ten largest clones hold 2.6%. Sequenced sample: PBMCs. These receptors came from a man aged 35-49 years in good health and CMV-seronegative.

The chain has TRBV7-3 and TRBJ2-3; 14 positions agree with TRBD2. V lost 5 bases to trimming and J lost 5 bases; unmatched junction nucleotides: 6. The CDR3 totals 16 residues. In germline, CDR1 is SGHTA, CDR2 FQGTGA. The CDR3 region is CASSATGTSGGDTQYF. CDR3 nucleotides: TGTGCCAGCAGCGCTACCGGGACTAGCGGGGGAGATACGCAGTATTTT.

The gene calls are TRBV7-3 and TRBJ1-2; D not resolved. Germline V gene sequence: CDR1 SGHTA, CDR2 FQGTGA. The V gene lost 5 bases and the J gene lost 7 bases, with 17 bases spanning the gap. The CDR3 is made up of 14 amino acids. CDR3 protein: CASSPLRVSCGYTF. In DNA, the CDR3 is TGTGCCAGCAGCCCCCTTCGGGTGTCCTGTGGCTACACCTTC.

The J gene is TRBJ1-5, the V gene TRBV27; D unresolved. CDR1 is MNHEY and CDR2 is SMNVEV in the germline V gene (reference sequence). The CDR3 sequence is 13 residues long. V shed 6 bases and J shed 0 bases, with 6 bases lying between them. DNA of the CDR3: TGTGCCAGCAGGGGGAGTAGCAATCAGCCCCAGCATTTT. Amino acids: CASRGSSNQPQHF.

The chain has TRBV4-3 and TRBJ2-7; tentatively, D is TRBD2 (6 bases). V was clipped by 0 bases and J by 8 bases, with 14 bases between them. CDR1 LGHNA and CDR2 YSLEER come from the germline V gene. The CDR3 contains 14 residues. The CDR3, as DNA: TGCGCCAGCAGCCAAGATCTTAGGGACTTCAAGCAGTACTTC. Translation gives CASSQDLRDFKQYF.

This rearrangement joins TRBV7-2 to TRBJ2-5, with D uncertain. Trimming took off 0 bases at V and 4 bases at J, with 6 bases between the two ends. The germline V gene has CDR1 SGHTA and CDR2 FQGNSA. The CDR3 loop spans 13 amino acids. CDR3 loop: CASSLATGETQYF. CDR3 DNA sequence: TGTGCCAGCAGCTTAGCCACCGGAGAGACCCAGTACTTC.

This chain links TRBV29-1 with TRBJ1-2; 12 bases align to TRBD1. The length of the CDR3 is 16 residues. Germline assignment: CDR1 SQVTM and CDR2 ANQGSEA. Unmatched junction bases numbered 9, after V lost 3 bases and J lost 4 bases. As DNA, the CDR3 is TGCAGCGTTGAGGGACAGGGGGCTCTCGGTCTCTATGGCTACACCTTC. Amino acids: CSVEGQGALGLYGYTF. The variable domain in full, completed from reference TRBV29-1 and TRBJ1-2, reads SAVISQKPSRDICQRGTSLTIQCQVDSQVTMMFWYRQQPGQSLTLIATANQGSEATYESGFVIDKFPISRPNLTFSTLTVSNMSPEDSSIYLCSVEGQGALGLYGYTFGSGTRLTVV.

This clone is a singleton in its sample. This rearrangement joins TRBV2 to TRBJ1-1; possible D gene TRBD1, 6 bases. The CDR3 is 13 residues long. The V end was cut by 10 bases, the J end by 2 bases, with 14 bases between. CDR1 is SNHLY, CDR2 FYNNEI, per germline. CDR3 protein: CATRVQGNTEAFF. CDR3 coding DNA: TGTGCCACCAGAGTACAGGGCAACACTGAAGCTTTCTTT.

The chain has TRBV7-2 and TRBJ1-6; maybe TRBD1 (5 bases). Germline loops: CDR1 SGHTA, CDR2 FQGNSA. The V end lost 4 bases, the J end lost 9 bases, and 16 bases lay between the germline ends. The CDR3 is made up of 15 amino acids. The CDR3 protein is CASSSNAGYGSPLHF. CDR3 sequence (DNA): TGTGCCAGCAGCTCAAACGCAGGGTATGGTTCACCCCTCCACTTT.

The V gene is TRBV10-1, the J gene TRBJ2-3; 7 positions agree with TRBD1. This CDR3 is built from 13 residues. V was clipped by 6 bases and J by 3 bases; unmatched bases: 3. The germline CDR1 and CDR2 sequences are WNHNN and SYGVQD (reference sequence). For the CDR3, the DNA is TGCGCCAGCAGCGACAGGGCTACAGATACGCAGTATTTT. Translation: CASSDRATDTQYF.

In DNA form, the CDR3 reads TGTGCCAGCAGCCTGACTGTGAACACCGGGGAGCTGTTTTTT. Translating gives CASSLTVNTGELFF. The rearrangement joins TRBV5-4 to TRBJ2-2; D is unresolved. V lost 4 bases, J lost 1 base, and 8 bases lay in between. This CDR3 contains 14 residues. Germline values: CDR1 SGHNT, CDR2 YYREEE (reference sequence).

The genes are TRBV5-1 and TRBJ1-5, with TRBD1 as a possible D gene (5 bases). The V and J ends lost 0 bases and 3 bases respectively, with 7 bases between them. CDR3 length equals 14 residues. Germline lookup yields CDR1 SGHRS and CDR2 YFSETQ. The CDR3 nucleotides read TGCGCCAGCAGCTTGGACAGGTCCAATCAGCCCCAGCATTTT. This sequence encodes CASSLDRSNQPQHF.

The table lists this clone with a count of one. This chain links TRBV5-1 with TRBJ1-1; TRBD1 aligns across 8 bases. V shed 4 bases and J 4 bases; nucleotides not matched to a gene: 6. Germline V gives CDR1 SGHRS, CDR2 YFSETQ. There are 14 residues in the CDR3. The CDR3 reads CASSQGAIGTEAFF. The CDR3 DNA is TGCGCCAGCAGCCAGGGGGCGATCGGCACTGAAGCTTTCTTT.

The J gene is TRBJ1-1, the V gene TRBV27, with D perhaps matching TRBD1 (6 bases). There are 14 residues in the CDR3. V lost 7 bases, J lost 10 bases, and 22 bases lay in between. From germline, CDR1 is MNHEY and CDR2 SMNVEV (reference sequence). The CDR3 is CASTFQDRMCGAFF. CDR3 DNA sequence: TGTGCCAGCACCTTCCAGGACAGAATGTGCGGAGCTTTCTTT.

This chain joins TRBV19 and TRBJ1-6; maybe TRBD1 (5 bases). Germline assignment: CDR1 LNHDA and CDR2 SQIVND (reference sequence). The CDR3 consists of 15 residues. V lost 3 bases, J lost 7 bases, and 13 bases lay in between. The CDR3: CASSITGEGNSPLHF. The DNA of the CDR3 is TGTGCCAGTAGTATTACGGGGGAGGGCAATTCACCCCTCCACTTT.

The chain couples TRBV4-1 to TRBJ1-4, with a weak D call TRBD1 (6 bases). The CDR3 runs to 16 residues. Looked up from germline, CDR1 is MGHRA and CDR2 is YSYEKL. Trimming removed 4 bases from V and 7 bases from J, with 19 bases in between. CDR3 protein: CASSPRGDIRGEKLFF. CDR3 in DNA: TGCGCCAGCAGCCCCCGGGGGGACATCAGAGGTGAAAAACTGTTTTTT.

CDR3 coding DNA: TGTGCCTGGAGTGTCGGCTACAGGGTTCAAGAGACCCAGTACTTC. It translates to CAWSVGYRVQETQYF. V is TRBV30 and J is TRBJ2-5, with D possibly being TRBD1 (6 bases). Germline V lookup: CDR1 GTSNPN, CDR2 SVGIG (reference sequence). CDR3 size: 15 residues. V dropped 0 bases and J dropped 2 bases, with 13 bases sitting between them.

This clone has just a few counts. CDR3 sequence: CASSQALGGLGNEKLFF. The CDR3 DNA reads TGCGCCAGCAGCCAAGCGTTAGGGGGTCTCGGTAATGAAAAACTGTTTTTT. The chain uses TRBV4-1 and TRBJ1-4; D may be TRBD1 (6 bases). Per the germline V gene, CDR1 is MGHRA and CDR2 is YSYEKL. Trimming shortened V by 1 base and J by 4 bases, and 16 bases separated the two germline ends. This CDR3 comprises 17 residues.

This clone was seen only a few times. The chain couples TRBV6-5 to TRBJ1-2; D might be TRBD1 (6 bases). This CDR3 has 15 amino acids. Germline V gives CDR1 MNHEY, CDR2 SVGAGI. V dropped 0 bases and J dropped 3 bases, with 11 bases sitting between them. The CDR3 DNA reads TGTGCCAGCAGTTACTCGTTGGGGGCAGACTATGGCTACACCTTC. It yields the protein CASSYSLGADYGYTF.

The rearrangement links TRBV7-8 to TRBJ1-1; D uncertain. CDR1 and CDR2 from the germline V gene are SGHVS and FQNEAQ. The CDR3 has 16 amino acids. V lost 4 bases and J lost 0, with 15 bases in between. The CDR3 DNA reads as TGTGCCAGCAGCTCCATGGGAGTGGGGATGAACACTGAAGCTTTCTTT. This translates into CASSSMGVGMNTEAFF.

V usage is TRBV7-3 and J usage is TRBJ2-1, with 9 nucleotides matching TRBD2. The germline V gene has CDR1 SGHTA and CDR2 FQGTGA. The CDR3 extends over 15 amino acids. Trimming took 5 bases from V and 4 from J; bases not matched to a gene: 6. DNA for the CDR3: TGTGCCAGCAGCCCACGACTAGCGGCGTACAATGAGCAGTTCTTC. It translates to CASSPRLAAYNEQFF.

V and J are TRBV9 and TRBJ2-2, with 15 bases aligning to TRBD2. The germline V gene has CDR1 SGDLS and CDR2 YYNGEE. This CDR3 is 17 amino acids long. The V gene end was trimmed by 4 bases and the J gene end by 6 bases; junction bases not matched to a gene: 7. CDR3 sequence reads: CASSPGLAGGLAGELFF. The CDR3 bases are TGTGCCAGCAGCCCTGGACTAGCGGGGGGGCTGGCCGGGGAGCTGTTTTTT.

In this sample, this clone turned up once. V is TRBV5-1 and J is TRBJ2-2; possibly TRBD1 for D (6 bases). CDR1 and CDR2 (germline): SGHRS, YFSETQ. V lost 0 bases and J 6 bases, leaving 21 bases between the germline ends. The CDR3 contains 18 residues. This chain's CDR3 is CASSLGDRRSALSGELFF. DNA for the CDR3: TGCGCCAGCAGCTTGGGAGACAGGAGATCCGCGTTGTCCGGGGAGCTGTTTTTT.

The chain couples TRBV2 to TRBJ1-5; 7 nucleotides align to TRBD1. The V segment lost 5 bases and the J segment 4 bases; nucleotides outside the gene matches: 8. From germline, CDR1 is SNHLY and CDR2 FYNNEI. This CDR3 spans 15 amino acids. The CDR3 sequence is CASSRTTGRNQPQHF. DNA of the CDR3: TGTGCCAGCAGTCGGACGACAGGGAGGAATCAGCCCCAGCATTTT.

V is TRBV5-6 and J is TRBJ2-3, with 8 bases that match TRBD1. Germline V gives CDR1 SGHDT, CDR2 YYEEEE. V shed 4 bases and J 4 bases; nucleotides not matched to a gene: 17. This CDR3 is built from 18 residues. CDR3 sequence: CASSPGTGRRHTADTQYF. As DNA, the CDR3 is TGTGCCAGCAGCCCCGGGACAGGTCGGAGACACACAGCAGATACGCAGTATTTT. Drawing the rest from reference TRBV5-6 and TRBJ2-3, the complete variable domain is DAGVTQSPTHLIKTRGQQVTLRCSPKSGHDTVSWYQQALGQGPQFIFQYYEEEERQRGNFPDRFSGHQFPNYSSELNVNALLLGDSALYLCASSPGTGRRHTADTQYFGPGTRLTVL.

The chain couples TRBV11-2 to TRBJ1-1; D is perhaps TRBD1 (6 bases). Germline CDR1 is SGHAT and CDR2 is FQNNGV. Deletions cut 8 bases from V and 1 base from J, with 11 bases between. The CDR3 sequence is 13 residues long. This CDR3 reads CASGQQGNTEAFF. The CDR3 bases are TGTGCCAGCGGACAACAGGGGAACACTGAAGCTTTCTTT.

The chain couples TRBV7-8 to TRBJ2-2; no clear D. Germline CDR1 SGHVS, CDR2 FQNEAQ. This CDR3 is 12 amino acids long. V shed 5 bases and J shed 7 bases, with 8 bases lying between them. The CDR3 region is CASSRRVGELFF. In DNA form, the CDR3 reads TGTGCCAGCAGCCGAAGAGTCGGGGAGCTGTTTTTT.

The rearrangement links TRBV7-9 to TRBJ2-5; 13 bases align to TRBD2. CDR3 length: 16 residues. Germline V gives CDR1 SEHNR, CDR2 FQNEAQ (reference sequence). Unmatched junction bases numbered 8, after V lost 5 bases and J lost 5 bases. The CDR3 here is CASSERLAGGMETQYF. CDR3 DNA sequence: TGTGCCAGCAGCGAACGACTAGCGGGGGGAATGGAGACCCAGTACTTC.

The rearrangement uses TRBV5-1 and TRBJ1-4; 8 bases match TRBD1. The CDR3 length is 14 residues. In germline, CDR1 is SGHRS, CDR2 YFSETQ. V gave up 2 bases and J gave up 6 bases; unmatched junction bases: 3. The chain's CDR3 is CASSLAGGDEKLFF. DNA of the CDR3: TGCGCCAGCAGCTTAGCAGGGGGCGATGAAAAACTGTTTTTT.

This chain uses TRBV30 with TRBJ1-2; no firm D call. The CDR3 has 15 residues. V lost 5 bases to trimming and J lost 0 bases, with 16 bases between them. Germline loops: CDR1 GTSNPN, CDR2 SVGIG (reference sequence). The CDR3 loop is CAWREKAFTNYGYTF. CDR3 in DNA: TGTGCCTGGCGGGAGAAGGCATTTACTAACTATGGCTACACCTTC.